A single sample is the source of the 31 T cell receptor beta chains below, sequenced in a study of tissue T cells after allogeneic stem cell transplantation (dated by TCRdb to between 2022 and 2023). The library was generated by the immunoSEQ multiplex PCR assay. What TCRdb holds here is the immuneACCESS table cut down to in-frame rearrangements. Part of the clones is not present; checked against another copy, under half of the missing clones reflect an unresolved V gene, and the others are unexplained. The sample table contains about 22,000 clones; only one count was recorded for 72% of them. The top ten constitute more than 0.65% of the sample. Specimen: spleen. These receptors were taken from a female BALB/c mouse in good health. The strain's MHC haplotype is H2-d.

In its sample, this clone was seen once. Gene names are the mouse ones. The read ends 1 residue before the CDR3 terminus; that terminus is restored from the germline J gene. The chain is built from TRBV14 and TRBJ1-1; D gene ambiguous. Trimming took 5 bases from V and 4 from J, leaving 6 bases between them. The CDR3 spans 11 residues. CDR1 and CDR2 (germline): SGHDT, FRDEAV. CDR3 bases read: TGTGCCAGCAGGGACGGCACAGAAGTCTTC. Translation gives CASRDGTEVF. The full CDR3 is CASRDGTEVFF. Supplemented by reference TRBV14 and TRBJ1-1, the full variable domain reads EAGVTQSPRYAVLQEGQAVSFWCDPISGHDTLYWYQQPRDQGPQLLVYFRDEAVIDNSQLPSDRFSAVRPKGTNSTLKIQSAKQGDTATYLCASRDGTEVFFGKGTRLTVV.

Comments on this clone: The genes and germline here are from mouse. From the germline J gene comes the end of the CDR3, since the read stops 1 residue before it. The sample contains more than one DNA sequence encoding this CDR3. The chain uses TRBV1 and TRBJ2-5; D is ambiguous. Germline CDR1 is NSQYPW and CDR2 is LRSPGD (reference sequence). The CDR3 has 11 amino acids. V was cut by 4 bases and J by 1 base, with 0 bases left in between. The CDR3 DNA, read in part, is TGCACCTGCAGTGACCAAGACACCCAGTAC. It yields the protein CTCSDQDTQY. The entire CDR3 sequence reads CTCSDQDTQYF. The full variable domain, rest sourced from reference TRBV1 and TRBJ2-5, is VTLLEQNPRWRLVPRGQAVNLRCILKNSQYPWMSWYQQDLQKQLQWLFTLRSPGDKEVKSLPGADYLATRVTDTELRLQVANMSQGRTLYCTCSDQDTQYFGPGTRLLVL.

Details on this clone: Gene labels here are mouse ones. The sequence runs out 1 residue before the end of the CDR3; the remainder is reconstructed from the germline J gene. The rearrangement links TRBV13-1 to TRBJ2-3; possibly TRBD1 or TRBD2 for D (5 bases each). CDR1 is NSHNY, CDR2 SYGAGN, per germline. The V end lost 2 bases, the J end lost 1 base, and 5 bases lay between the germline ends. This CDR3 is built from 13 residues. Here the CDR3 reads CASSEGGAETLYF. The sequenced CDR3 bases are TGTGCCAGCAGTGAGGGGGGTGCAGAAACGCTGTAT.

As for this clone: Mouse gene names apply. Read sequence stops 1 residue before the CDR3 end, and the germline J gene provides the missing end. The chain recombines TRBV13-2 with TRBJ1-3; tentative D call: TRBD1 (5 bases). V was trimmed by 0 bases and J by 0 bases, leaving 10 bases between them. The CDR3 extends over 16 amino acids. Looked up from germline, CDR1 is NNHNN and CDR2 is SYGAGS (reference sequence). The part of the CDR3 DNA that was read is TGTGCCAGCGGTGATGGGACAAGTAATTCTGGAAATACGCTCTAT. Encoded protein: CASGDGTSNSGNTLY. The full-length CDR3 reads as CASGDGTSNSGNTLYF.

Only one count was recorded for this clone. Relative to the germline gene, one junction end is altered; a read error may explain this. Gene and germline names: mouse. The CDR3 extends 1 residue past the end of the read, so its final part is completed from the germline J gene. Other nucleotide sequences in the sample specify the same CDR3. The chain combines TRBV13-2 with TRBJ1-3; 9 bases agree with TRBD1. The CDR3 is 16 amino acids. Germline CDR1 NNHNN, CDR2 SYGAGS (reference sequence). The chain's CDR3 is CARGGGRDRAGNTLYF. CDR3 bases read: TGTGCCCGCGGTGGGGGGCGGGACAGGGCTGGAAATACGCTCTAT.

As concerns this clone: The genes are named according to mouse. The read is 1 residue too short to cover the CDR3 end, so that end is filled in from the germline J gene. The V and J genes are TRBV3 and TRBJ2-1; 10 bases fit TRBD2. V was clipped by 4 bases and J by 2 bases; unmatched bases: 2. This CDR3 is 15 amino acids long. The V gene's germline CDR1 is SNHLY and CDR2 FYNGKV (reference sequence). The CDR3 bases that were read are TGTGCCAGCAGCTCCGACTGGGGGGACTATGCTGAGCAGTTC. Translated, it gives CASSSDWGDYAEQF. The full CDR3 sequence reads CASSSDWGDYAEQFF.

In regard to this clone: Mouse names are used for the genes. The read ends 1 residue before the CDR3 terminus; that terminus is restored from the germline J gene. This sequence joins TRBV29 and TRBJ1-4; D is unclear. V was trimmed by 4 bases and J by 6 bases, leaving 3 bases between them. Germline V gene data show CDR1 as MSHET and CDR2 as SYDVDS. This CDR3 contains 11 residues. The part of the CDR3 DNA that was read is TGTGCTAGCAGTTCTGACGAAAGATTATTT. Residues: CASSSDERLF. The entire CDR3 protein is CASSSDERLFF.

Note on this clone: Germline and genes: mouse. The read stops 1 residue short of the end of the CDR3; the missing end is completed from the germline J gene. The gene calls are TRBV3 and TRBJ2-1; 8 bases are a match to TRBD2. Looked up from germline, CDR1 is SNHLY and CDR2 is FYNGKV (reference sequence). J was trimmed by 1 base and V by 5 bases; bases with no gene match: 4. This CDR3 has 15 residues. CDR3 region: CASSADWANYAEQFF. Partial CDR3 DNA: TGTGCCAGCAGCGCGGACTGGGCGAACTATGCTGAGCAGTTC.

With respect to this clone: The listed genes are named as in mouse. CDR3 region: CASSDGQGDTEVFF. Incomplete CDR3 DNA: TGTGCCAGCAGTGATGGACAGGGAGACACAGAAGTCTTC. The J gene is TRBJ1-1, the V gene TRBV13-1, with 7 bases lining up with TRBD1. The CDR3 is cut off 1 residue early in the read; its end comes from the germline J gene. Germline CDR1 reads NSHNY; CDR2 reads SYGAGN. The CDR3 has 14 residues. V was pared by 0 bases and J by 3 bases, with 2 bases of the junction left unmatched.

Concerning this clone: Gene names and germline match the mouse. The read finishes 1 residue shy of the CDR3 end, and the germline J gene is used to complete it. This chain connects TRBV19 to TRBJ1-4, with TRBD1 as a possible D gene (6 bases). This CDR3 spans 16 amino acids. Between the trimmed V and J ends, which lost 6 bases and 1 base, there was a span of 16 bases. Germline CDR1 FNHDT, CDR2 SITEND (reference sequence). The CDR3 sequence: CASNSGTRSSNERLFF. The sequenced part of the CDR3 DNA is TGTGCCAGCAATTCCGGGACACGGAGTTCCAACGAAAGATTATTT. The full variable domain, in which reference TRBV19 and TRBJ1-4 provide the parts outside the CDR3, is GGIITQTPKFLIGQEGQKLTLKCQQNFNHDTMYWYRQDSGKGLRLIYYSITENDLQKGDLSEGYDASREKKSSFSLTVTSAQKNEMAVFLCASNSGTRSSNERLFFGHGTKLSVL.

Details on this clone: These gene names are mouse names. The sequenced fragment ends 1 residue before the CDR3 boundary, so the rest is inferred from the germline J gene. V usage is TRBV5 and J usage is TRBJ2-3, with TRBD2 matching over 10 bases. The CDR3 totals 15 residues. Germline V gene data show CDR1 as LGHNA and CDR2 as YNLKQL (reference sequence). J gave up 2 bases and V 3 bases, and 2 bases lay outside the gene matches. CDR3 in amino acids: CASSQGTGVAETLYF. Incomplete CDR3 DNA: TGTGCCAGCAGCCAGGGGACTGGGGTTGCAGAAACGCTGTAT.

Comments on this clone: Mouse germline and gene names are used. The sequenced CDR3 bases are TGTGCCAGCAGCCAAGATTTGACTGGGGGGGAAGACACCCAGTAC. It encodes CASSQDLTGGEDTQY. The entire CDR3 protein is CASSQDLTGGEDTQYF. The chain carries TRBV5 and TRBJ2-5; 11 nucleotides line up with TRBD2. Read coverage stops 1 residue before the CDR3 terminus; the germline J gene supplies the remainder. Per the germline V gene, CDR1 is LGHNA and CDR2 is YNLKQL (reference sequence). CDR3 length equals 16 residues. J was trimmed by 4 bases and V by 0 bases; bases with no gene match: 3.

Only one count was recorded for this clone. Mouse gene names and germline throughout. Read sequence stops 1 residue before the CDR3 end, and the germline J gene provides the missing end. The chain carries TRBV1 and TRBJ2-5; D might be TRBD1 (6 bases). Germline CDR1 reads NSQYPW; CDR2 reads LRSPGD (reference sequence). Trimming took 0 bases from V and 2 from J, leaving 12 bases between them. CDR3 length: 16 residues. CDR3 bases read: TGCACCTGCAGTGCAGATCTCGGCAGGGGCCAAGACACCCAGTAC. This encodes CTCSADLGRGQDTQY. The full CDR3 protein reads CTCSADLGRGQDTQYF.

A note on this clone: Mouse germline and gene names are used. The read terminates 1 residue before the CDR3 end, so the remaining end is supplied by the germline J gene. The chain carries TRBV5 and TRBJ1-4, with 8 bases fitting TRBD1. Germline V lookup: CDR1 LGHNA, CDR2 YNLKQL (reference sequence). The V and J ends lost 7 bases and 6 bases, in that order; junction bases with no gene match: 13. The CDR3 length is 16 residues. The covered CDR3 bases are TGTGCCAGCACCCCATCAAGGACAGGGAGGGACGAAAGATTATTT. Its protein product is CASTPSRTGRDERLF. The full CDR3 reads CASTPSRTGRDERLFF.

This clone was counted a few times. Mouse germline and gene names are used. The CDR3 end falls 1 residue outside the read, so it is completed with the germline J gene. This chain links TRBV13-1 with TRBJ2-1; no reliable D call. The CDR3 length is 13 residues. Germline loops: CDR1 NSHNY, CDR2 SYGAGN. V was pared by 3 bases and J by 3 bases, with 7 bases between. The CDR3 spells CASSGGSYAEQFF. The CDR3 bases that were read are TGTGCCAGCAGTGGCGGGTCCTATGCTGAGCAGTTC.

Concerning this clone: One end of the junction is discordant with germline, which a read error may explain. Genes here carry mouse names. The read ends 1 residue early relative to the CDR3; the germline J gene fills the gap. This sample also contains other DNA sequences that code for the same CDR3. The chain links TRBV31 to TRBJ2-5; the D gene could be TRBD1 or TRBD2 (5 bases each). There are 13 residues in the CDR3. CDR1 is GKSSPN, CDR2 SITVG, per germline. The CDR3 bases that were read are TGTGCCTGGAGTCTAGGGGACCAGGACACCCAGTAC. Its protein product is CAWSLGDQDTQY. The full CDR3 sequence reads CAWSLGDQDTQYF.

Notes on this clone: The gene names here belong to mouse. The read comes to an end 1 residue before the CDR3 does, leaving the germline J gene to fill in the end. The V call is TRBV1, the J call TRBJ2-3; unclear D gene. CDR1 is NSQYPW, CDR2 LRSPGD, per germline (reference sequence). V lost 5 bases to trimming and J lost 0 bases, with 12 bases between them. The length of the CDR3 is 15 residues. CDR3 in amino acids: CTCSSGGNSAETLYF. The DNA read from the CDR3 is TGCACCTGCAGTTCGGGCGGAAATAGTGCAGAAACGCTGTAT.

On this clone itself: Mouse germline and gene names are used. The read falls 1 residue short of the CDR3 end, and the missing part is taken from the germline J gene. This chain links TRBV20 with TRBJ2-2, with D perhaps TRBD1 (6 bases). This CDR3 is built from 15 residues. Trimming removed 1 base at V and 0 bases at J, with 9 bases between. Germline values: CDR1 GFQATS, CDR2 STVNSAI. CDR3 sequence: CGARVGTTNTGQLYF. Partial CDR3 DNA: TGTGGTGCTAGGGTCGGGACAACAAACACCGGGCAGCTCTAC.

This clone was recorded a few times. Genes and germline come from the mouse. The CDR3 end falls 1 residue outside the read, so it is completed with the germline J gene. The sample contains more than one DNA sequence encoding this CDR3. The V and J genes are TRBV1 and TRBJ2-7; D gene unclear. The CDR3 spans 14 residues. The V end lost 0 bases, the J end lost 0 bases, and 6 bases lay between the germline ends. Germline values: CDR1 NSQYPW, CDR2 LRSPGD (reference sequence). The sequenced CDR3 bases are TGCACCTGCAGTGCAGATAGGAGCTCCTATGAACAGTAC. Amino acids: CTCSADRSSYEQY. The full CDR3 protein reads CTCSADRSSYEQYF.

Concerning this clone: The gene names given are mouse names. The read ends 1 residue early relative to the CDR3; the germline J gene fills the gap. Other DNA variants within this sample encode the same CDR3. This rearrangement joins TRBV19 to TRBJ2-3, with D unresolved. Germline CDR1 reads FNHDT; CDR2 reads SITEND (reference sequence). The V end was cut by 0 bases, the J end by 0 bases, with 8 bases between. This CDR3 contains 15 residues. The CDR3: CASSIDRHSAETLYF. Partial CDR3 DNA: TGTGCCAGCAGTATAGACCGGCATAGTGCAGAAACGCTGTAT.

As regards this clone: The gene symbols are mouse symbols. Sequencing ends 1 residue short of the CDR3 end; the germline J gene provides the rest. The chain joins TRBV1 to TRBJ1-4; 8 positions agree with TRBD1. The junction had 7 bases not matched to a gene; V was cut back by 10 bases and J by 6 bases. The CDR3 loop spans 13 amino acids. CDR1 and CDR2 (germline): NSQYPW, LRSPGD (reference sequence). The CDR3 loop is CTLTGGEDERLFF. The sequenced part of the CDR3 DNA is TGCACCTTAACAGGGGGAGAGGACGAAAGATTATTT.

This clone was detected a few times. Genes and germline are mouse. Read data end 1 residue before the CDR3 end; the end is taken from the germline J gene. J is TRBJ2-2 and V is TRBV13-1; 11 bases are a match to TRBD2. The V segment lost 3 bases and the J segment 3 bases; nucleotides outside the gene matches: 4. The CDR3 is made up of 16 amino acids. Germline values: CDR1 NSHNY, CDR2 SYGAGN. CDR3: CASSVGTGGYTGQLYF. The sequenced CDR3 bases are TGTGCCAGCAGTGTTGGGACTGGGGGATACACCGGGCAGCTCTAC.

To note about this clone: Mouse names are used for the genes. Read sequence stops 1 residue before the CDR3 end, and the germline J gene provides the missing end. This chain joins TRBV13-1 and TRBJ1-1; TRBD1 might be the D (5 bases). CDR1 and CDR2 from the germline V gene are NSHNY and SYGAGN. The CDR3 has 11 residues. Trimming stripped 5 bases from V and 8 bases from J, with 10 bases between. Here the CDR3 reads CASSRGTEVFF. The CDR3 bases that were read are TGTGCCAGCAGCCGTGGGACCGAAGTCTTC.

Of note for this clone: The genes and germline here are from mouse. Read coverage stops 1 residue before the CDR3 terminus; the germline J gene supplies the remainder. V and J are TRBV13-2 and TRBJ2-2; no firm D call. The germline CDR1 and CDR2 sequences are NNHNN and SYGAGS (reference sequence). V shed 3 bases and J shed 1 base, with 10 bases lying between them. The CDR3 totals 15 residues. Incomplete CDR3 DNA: TGTGCCAGCGGTGGGCAGGCCCTAAACACCGGGCAGCTCTAC. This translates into CASGGQALNTGQLY. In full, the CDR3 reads CASGGQALNTGQLYF.

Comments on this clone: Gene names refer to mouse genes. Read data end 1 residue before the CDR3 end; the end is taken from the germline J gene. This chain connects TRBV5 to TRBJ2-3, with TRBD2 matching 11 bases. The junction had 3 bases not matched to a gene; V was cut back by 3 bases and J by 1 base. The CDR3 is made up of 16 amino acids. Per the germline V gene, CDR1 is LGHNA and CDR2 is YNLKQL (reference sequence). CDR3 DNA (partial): TGTGCCAGCAGCCACGACTGGGGGGGAGGTGCAGAAACGCTGTAT. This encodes CASSHDWGGGAETLY. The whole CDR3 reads CASSHDWGGGAETLYF.

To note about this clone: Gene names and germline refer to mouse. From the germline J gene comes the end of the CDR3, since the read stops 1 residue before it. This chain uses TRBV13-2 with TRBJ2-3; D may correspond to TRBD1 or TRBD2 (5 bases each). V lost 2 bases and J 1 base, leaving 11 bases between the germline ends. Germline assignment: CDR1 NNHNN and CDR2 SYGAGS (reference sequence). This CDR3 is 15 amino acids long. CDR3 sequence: CASGEWGAGAETLYF. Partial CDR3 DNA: TGTGCCAGCGGTGAATGGGGCGCAGGTGCAGAAACGCTGTAT.

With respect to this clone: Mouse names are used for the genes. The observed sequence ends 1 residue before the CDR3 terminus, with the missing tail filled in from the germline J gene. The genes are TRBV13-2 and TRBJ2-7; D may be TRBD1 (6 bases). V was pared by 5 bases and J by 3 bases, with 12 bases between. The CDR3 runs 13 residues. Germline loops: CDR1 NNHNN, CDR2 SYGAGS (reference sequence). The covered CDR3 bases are TGTGCCAGCGGACAGGGAAGGGACTATGAACAGTAC. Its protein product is CASGQGRDYEQY. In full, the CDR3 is CASGQGRDYEQYF.

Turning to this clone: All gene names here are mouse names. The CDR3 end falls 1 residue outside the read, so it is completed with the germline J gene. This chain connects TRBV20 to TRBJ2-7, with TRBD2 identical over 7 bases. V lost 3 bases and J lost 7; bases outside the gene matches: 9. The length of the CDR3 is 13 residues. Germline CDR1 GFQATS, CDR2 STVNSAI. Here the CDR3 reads CGARSTGEREQYF. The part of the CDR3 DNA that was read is TGTGGTGCTAGATCAACTGGGGAGCGGGAACAGTAC.

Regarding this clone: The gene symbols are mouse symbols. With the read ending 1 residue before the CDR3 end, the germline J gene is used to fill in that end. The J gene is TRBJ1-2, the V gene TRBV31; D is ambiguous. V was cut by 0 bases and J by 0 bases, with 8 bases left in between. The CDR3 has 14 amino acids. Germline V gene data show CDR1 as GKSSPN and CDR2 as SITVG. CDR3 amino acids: CAWSLDQANSDYTF. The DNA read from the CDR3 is TGTGCCTGGAGTCTAGACCAGGCAAACTCCGACTACACC.

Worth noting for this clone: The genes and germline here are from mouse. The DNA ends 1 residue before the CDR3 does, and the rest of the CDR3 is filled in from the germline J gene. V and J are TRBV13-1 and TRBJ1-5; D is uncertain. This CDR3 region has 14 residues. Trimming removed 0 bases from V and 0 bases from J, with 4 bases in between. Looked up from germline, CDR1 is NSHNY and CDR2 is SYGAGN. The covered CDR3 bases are TGTGCCAGCAGTGATGGCGATAACAACCAGGCTCCGCTT. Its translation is CASSDGDNNQAPL. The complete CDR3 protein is CASSDGDNNQAPLF.

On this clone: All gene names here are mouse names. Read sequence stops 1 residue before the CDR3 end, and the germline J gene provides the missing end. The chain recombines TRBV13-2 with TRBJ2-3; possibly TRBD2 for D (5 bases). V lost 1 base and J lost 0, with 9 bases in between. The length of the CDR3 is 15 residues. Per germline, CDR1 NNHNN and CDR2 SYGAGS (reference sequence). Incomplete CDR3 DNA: TGTGCCAGCGGTGATCTGGGATCTAGTGCAGAAACGCTGTAT. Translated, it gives CASGDLGSSAETLY. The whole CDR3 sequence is CASGDLGSSAETLYF.